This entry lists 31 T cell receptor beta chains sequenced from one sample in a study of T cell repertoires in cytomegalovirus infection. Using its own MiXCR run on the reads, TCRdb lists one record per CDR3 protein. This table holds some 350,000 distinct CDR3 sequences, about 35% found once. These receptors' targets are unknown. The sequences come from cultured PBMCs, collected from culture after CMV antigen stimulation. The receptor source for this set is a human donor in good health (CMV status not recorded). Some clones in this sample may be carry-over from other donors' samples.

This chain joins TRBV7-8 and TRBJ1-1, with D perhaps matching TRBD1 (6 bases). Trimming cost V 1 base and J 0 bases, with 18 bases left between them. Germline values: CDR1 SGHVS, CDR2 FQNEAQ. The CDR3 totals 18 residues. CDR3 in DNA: TGTGCCAGCAGCTTAGGGTCAGGGGCCAGGGCCATGAACACTGAAGCTTTCTTT. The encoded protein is CASSLGSGARAMNTEAFF. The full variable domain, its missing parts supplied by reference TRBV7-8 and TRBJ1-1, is GAGVSQSPRYKVAKRGQDVALRCDPISGHVSLFWYQQALGQGPEFLTYFQNEAQLDKSGLPSDRFFAERPEGSVSTLKIQRTQQEDSAVYLCASSLGSGARAMNTEAFFGQGTRLTVV.

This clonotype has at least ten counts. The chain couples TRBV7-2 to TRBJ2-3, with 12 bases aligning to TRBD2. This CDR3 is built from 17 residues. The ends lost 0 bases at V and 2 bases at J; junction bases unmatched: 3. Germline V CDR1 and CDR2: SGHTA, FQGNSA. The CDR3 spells CASSLAGLAGLTDTQYF. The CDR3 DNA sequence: TGTGCCAGCAGCTTAGCCGGACTAGCGGGACTCACAGATACGCAGTATTTT.

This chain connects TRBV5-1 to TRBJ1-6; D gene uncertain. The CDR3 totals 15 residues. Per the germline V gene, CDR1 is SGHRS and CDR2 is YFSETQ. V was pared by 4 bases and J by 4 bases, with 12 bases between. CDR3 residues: CASSIGRSYNSPLHF. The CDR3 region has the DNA TGCGCCAGCAGCATTGGGCGATCATATAATTCACCCCTCCACTTT.

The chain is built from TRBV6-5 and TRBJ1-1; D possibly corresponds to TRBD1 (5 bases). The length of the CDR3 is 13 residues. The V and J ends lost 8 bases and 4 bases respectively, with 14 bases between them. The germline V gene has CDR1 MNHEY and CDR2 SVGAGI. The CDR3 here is CASLGVWGTEAFF. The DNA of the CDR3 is TGTGCCAGCCTGGGGGTCTGGGGCACTGAAGCTTTCTTT.

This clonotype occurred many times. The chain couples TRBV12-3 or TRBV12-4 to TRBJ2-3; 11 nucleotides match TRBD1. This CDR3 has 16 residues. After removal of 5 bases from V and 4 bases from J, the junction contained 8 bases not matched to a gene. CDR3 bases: TGTGCCAGCAGTACACCATCGGGACAGGGGGCAGATACGCAGTATTTT. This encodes CASSTPSGQGADTQYF.

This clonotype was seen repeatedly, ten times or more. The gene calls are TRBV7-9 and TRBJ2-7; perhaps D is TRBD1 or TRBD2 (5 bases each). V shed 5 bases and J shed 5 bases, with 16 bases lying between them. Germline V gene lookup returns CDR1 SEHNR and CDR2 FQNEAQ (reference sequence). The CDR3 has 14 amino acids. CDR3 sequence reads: CASSRLEGLNEQYF. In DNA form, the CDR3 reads TGTGCCAGCAGCCGTCTCGAGGGGCTGAACGAGCAGTACTTC.

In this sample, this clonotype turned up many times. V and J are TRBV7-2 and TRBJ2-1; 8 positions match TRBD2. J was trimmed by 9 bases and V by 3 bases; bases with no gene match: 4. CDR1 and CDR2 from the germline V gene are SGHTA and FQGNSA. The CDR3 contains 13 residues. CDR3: CASSFNLAGEQFF. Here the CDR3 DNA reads TGTGCCAGCAGCTTCAATCTAGCGGGTGAGCAGTTCTTC. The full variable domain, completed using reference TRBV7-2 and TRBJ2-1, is GAGVSQSPSNKVTEKGKDVELRCDPISGHTALYWYRQSLGQGLEFLIYFQGNSAPDKSGLPSDRFSAERTGGSVSTLTIQRTQQEDSAVYLCASSFNLAGEQFFGPGTRLTVL.

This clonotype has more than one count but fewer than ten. CDR3 residues: CASRAGQGASYEQYF. The CDR3 DNA reads TGTGCCAGCAGGGCGGGGCAGGGGGCTTCCTACGAGCAGTACTTC. The J gene is TRBJ2-7, the V gene TRBV28; 8 nucleotides align to TRBD1. J was trimmed by 1 base and V by 6 bases; bases with no gene match: 8. CDR1 is MDHEN and CDR2 is SYDVKM in the germline V gene. The CDR3 runs 15 residues. Full variable domain (outside the CDR3, taken from reference TRBV28 and TRBJ2-7): DVKVTQSSRYLVKRTGEKVFLECVQDMDHENMFWYRQDPGLGLRLIYFSYDVKMKEKGDIPEGYSVSREKKERFSLILESASTNQTSMYLCASRAGQGASYEQYFGPGTRLTVT.

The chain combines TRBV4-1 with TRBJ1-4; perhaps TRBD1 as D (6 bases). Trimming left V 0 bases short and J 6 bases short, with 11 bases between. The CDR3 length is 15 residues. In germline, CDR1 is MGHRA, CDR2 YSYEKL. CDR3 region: CASSQDRTVDEKLFF. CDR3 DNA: TGCGCCAGCAGCCAAGATCGGACAGTGGATGAAAAACTGTTTTTT.

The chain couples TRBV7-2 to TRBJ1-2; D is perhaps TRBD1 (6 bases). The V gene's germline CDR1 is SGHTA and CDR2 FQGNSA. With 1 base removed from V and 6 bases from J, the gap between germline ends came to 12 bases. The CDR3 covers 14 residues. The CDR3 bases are TGTGCCAGCAGCTTAGTATCTACAGGGCATGGCTACACCTTC. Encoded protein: CASSLVSTGHGYTF.

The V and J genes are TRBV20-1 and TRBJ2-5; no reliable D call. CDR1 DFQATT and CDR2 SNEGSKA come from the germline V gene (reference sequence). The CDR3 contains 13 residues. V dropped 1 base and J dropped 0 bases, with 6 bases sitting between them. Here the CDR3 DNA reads TGCAGTGCTAGAGTGCAGAACCAAGAGACCCAGTACTTC. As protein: CSARVQNQETQYF.

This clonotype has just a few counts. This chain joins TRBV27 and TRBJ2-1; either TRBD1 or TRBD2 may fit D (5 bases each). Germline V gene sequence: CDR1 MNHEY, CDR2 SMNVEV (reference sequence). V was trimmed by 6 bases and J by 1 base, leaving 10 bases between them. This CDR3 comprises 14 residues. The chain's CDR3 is CASSRGGSYNEQFF. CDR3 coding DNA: TGTGCCAGCAGCCGGGGCGGGTCCTACAATGAGCAGTTCTTC.

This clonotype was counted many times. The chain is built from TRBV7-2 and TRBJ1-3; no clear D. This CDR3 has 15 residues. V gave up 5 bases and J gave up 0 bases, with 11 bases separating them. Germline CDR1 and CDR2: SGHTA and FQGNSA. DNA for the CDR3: TGTGCCAGCAGCCTAAAAGCGGGCTCTGGAAACACCATATATTTT. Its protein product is CASSLKAGSGNTIYF.

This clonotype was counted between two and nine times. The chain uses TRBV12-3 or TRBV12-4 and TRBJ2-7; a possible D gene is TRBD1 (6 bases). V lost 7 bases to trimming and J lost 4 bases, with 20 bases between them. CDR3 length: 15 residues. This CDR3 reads CASTLGAVRVYEQYF. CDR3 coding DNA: TGTGCCAGCACTTTGGGGGCCGTAAGGGTGTACGAGCAGTACTTC.

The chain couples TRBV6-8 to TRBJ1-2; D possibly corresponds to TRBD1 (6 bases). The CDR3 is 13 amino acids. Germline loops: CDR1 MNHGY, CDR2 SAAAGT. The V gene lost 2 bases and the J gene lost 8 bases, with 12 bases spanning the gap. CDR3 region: CASSYKAGVGYTF. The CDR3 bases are TGTGCCAGCAGTTACAAAGCAGGGGTCGGCTACACCTTC.

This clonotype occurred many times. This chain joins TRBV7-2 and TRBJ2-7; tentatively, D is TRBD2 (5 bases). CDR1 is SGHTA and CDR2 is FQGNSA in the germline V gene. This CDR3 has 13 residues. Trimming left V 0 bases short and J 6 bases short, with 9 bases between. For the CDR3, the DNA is TGTGCCAGCAGCTTAGCCCCCACTAGCGAGCAGTACGTC. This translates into CASSLAPTSEQYV.

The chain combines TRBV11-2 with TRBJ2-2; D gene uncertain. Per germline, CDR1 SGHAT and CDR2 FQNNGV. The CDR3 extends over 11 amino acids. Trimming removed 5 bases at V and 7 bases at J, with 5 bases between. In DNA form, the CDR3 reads TGTGCCAGCAGCAGTCTCGGGGAGCTGTTTTTT. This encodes CASSSLGELFF.

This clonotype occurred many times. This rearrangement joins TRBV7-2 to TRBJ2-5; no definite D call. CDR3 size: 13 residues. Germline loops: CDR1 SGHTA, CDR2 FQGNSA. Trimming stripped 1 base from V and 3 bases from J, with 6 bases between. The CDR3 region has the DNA TGTGCCAGCAGCTTAGGCAGGAAAGAGACCCAGTACTTC. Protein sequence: CASSLGRKETQYF.

CDR3 protein: CASSFHPEQFF. DNA of the CDR3: TGTGCCAGCAGCTTTCACCCCGAGCAGTTCTTC. The rearrangement joins TRBV7-9 to TRBJ2-1; the D is unclear. From germline, CDR1 is SEHNR and CDR2 FQNEAQ (reference sequence). The germline V and J ends were trimmed by 3 bases and 10 bases, with 7 bases remaining between them. The CDR3 covers 11 residues.

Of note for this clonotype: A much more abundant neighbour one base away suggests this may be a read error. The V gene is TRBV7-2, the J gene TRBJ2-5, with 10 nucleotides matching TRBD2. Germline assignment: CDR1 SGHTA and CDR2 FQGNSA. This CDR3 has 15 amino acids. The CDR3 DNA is TGTGCCAGCAGCCGCCCAACAAGCGGGGGGGAGACCCGGTACTTC. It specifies CASSRPTSGGETRYF.

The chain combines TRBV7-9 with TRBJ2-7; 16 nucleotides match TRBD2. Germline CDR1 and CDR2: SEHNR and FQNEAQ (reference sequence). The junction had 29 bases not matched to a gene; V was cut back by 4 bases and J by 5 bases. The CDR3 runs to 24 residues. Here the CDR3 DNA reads TGTGCCAGCAGCTCTATACTTACTTCATCCCCACCGGGACTAGCGGGAGGGCCTTCCGACGAGCAGTACGTC. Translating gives CASSSILTSSPPGLAGGPSDEQYV.

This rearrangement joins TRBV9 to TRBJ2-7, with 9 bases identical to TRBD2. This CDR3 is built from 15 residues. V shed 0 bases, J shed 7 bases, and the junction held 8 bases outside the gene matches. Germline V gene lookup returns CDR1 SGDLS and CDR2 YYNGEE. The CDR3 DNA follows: TGTGCCAGCAGCGTAGGGGTAGCGGGAGTGAGTGAGCAGTACTTC. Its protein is CASSVGVAGVSEQYF.

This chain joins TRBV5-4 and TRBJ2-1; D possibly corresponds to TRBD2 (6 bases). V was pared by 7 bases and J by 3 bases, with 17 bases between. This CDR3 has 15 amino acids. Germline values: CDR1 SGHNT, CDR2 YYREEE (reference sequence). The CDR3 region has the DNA TGTGCCAGCGGGCCCGATGGCGGGAACTACAATGAGCAGTTCTTC. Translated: CASGPDGGNYNEQFF.

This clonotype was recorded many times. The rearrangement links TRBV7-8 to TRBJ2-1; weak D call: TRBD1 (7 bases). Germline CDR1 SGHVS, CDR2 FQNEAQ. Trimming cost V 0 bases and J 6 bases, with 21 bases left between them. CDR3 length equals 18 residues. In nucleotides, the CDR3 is TGTGCCAGCAGCTTAGCCGGGAGACAGGGACGAGGGTTCAATGAGCAGTTCTTC. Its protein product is CASSLAGRQGRGFNEQFF.

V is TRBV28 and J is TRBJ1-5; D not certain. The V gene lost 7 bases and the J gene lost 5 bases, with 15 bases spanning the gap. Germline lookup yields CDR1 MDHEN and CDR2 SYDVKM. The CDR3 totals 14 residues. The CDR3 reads CASNPRPSYQPQHF. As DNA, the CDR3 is TGTGCCAGCAATCCCAGACCAAGCTATCAGCCCCAGCATTTT. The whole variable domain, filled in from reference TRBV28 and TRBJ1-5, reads DVKVTQSSRYLVKRTGEKVFLECVQDMDHENMFWYRQDPGLGLRLIYFSYDVKMKEKGDIPEGYSVSREKKERFSLILESASTNQTSMYLCASNPRPSYQPQHFGDGTRLSIL.

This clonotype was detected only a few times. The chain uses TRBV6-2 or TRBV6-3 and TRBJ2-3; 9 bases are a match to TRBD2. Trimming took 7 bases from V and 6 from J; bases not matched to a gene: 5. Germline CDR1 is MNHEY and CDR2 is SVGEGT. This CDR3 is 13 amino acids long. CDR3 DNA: TGTGCCAGCAATCTAGCGGGATTCGATACGCAGTATTTT. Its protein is CASNLAGFDTQYF.

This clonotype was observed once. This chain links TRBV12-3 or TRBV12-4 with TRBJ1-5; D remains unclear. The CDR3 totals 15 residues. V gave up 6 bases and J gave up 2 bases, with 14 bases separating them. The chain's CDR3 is CASSPLFGGNQPQHF. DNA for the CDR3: TGTGCCAGCAGCCCTCTCTTTGGAGGCAATCAGCCCCAGCATTTT.

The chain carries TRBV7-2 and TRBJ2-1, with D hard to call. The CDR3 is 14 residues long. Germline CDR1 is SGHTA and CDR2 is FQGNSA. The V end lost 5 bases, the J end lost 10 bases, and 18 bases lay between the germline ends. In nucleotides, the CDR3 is TGTGCCAGCAGCCTGGAAACGGACGGTGGGGAGCAGTTCTTC. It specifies CASSLETDGGEQFF.

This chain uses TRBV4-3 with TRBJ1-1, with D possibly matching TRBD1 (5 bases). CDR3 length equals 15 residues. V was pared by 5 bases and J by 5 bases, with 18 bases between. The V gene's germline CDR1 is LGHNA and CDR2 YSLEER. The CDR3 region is CASSYSLPQETEAFF. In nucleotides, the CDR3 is TGCGCCAGCAGCTACTCCCTTCCACAGGAGACTGAAGCTTTCTTT.

The CDR3 nucleotides are TGTGCCAGCAGTTTGAATCCGGGACAGGGGGCTGGGAACACTGAAGCTTTCTTT. Its protein product is CASSLNPGQGAGNTEAFF. The chain links TRBV28 to TRBJ1-1; the match to TRBD1 covers 12 bases. The trim removed 3 bases at V and 1 base at J, leaving 9 bases unmatched. Germline V gives CDR1 MDHEN, CDR2 SYDVKM. This CDR3 is built from 18 residues. Full variable domain (rest looked up from reference TRBV28 and TRBJ1-1): DVKVTQSSRYLVKRTGEKVFLECVQDMDHENMFWYRQDPGLGLRLIYFSYDVKMKEKGDIPEGYSVSREKKERFSLILESASTNQTSMYLCASSLNPGQGAGNTEAFFGQGTRLTVV.

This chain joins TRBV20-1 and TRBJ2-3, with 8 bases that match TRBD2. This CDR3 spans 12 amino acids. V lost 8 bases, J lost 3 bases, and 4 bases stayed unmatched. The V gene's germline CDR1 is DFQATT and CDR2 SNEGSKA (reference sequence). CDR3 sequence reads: CSPGLGTDTQYF. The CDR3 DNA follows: TGCAGTCCGGGACTAGGTACAGATACGCAGTATTTT.